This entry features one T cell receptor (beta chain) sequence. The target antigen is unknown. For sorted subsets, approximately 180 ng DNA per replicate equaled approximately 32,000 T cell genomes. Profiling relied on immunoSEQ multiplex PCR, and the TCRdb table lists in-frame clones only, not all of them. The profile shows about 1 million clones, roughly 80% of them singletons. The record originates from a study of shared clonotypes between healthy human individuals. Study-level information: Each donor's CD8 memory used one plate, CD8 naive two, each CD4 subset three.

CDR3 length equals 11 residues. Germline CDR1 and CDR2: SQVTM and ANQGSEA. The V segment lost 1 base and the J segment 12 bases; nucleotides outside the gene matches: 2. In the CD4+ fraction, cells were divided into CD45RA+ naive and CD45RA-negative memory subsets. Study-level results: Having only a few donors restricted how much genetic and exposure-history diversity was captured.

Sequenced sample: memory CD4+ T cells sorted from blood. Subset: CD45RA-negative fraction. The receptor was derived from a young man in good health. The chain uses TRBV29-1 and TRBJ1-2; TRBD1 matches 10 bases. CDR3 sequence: CSVEGTGGDTF. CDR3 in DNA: TGCAGCGTTGAAGGGACAGGGGGTGACACCTTC. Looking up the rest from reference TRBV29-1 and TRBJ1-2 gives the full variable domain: SAVISQKPSRDICQRGTSLTIQCQVDSQVTMMFWYRQQPGQSLTLIATANQGSEATYESGFVIDKFPISRPNLTFSTLTVSNMSPEDSSIYLCSVEGTGGDTFGSGTRLTVV.